These 14 T cell receptor beta chains came from one sample sequenced in a study of shared clonotypes between healthy human individuals. Naive CD8 isolation took CD45RO-negative cells positively selected for CCR7 and excluded terminally differentiated effector memory CD45RA+ cells. Data came from immunoSEQ multiplex PCR; TCRdb stores just in-frame clones and leaves some out. The table lists about 580,000 clones, 98% of them singletons. Sequencing was carried out using naive CD8+ T cells sorted from blood. The receptors come from a man aged 25-40 years in good health.

CDR3 sequence reads: CASSLQDHQETQYF. As DNA, the CDR3 is TGTGCCAGCAGCTTACAGGACCACCAAGAGACCCAGTACTTC. The V gene is TRBV7-9, the J gene TRBJ2-5; D call uncertain. CDR1 and CDR2 from the germline V gene are SEHNR and FQNEAQ (reference sequence). The CDR3 has 14 residues. Trimming pared 2 bases from V and 0 bases from J, leaving 7 bases between.

The J gene is TRBJ2-3, the V gene TRBV29-1; 8 bases are a match to TRBD2. The V and J ends lost 0 bases and 4 bases, in that order; junction bases with no gene match: 15. CDR1 is SQVTM and CDR2 is ANQGSEA in the germline V gene. This CDR3 is built from 18 residues. CDR3 protein: CSVEDLSLADPAADTQYF. CDR3 in DNA: TGCAGCGTTGAAGATCTCTCACTAGCGGACCCGGCAGCAGATACGCAGTATTTT.

Comment on this clone: Other DNA sequences of this sample code for an identical CDR3. The chain is built from TRBV9 and TRBJ2-3; D remains unclear. The V end was cut by 0 bases, the J end by 4 bases, with 3 bases between. Germline CDR1 is SGDLS and CDR2 is YYNGEE. The CDR3 has 12 amino acids. CDR3 coding DNA: TGTGCCAGCAGCGTAGTTTCAGATACGCAGTATTTT. Protein: CASSVVSDTQYF.

This chain joins TRBV29-1 and TRBJ2-1, with D uncertain. Trimming took 4 bases from V and 2 from J, leaving 15 bases between them. Germline V CDR1 and CDR2: SQVTM, ANQGSEA. The CDR3 is 15 amino acids. The CDR3 DNA reads TGCAGCGTTGCCGGCCTAGACCACCCCTACAATGAGCAGTTCTTC. It specifies CSVAGLDHPYNEQFF.

The chain recombines TRBV7-8 with TRBJ2-5; no definite D call. V was cut by 3 bases and J by 5 bases, with 16 bases left in between. This CDR3 comprises 15 residues. The germline gives CDR1 SGHVS, CDR2 FQNEAQ. Here the CDR3 DNA reads TGTGCCAGCAGCTTGGTACTGGCCCCGACCGAGACCCAGTACTTC. Amino acid sequence: CASSLVLAPTETQYF.

The chain recombines TRBV25-1 with TRBJ1-1; D remains unclear. The CDR3 covers 11 residues. Germline CDR1 is MGHDK and CDR2 is SYGVNS. The V end was cut by 0 bases, the J end by 7 bases, with 3 bases between. The CDR3 loop is CASSEYSEAFF. The CDR3 DNA is TGTGCCAGCAGTGAATACAGTGAAGCTTTCTTT.

The chain uses TRBV29-1 and TRBJ2-5; 14 nucleotides agree with TRBD2. This CDR3 is 15 amino acids long. The V and J ends lost 6 bases and 4 bases, in that order; junction bases with no gene match: 7. Per the germline V gene, CDR1 is SQVTM and CDR2 is ANQGSEA. CDR3 loop: CSVWRLAGGLETQYF. The CDR3 coding sequence is TGCAGCGTATGGAGACTAGCGGGAGGGCTAGAGACCCAGTACTTC.

V is TRBV10-2 and J is TRBJ2-2; 9 nucleotides line up with TRBD2. J lost 1 base, V lost 7 bases, and 7 bases had no gene match. This CDR3 has 16 residues. The V gene's germline CDR1 is WSHSY and CDR2 SAAADI. Here the CDR3 reads CASTAPTSGNTGELFF. The CDR3 DNA reads TGCGCCAGCACCGCCCCGACTAGCGGGAACACCGGGGAGCTGTTTTTT.

The rearrangement uses TRBV30 and TRBJ2-1; D is unclear. V was trimmed by 1 base and J by 0 bases, leaving 10 bases between them. The germline V gene has CDR1 GTSNPN and CDR2 SVGIG (reference sequence). The CDR3 runs 15 residues. In DNA form, the CDR3 reads TGTGCCTGGAGTGCCGGGCAGAGCTCCTACAATGAGCAGTTCTTC. Translating it yields CAWSAGQSSYNEQFF.

The V call is TRBV6-5, the J call TRBJ2-1, with 8 bases that match TRBD2. In germline, CDR1 is MNHEY, CDR2 SVGAGI. This CDR3 spans 16 amino acids. V dropped 0 bases and J dropped 8; count of bases not matched to a gene: 9. The DNA for the CDR3 is TGTGCCAGCAGTTACTCGAGGCTAGCGGGTAGCGATGAGCAGTTCTTC. It encodes CASSYSRLAGSDEQFF.

The chain joins TRBV7-9 to TRBJ1-4, with 11 nucleotides matching TRBD1. This CDR3 region has 16 residues. The V gene end was trimmed by 5 bases and the J gene end by 10 bases; junction bases not matched to a gene: 12. In germline, CDR1 is SEHNR, CDR2 FQNEAQ (reference sequence). Written as DNA, the CDR3 is TGTGCCAGCAGCGCCGGGCCGGGACAGGGGGTCGTAAAACTGTTTTTT. Its protein product is CASSAGPGQGVVKLFF.

This chain joins TRBV6-6 and TRBJ1-1, with D unclear. The CDR3 length is 13 residues. V gave up 6 bases and J gave up 7 bases, with 15 bases separating them. Germline V gene data show CDR1 as MNHNY and CDR2 as SVGAGI (reference sequence). CDR3 protein: CASSQDGALEAFF. CDR3 nucleotide sequence: TGTGCCAGCAGCCAGGACGGAGCCCTTGAAGCTTTCTTT.

The chain has TRBV5-5 and TRBJ2-7, with 9 bases fitting TRBD2. This CDR3 contains 15 residues. In germline, CDR1 is SGHKS, CDR2 YYEKEE (reference sequence). The trim removed 4 bases at V and 4 bases at J, leaving 9 bases unmatched. This CDR3 is CASSPSWLAGYEQYF. CDR3 DNA sequence: TGTGCCAGCAGCCCATCGTGGCTAGCGGGGTACGAGCAGTACTTC.

The rearrangement joins TRBV9 to TRBJ2-2; no firm D call. The CDR3 spans 16 residues. CDR1 and CDR2 (germline): SGDLS, YYNGEE. Trimming cost V 0 bases and J 0 bases, with 9 bases left between them. The CDR3 sequence is CASSVVGGPNTGELFF. The CDR3 DNA reads as TGTGCCAGCAGCGTAGTGGGCGGTCCGAACACCGGGGAGCTGTTTTTT. Full variable domain (missing parts from reference TRBV9 and TRBJ2-2): DSGVTQTPKHLITATGQRVTLRCSPRSGDLSVYWYQQSLDQGLQFLIQYYNGEERAKGNILERFSAQQFPDLHSELNLSSLELGDSALYFCASSVVGGPNTGELFFGEGSRLTVL.